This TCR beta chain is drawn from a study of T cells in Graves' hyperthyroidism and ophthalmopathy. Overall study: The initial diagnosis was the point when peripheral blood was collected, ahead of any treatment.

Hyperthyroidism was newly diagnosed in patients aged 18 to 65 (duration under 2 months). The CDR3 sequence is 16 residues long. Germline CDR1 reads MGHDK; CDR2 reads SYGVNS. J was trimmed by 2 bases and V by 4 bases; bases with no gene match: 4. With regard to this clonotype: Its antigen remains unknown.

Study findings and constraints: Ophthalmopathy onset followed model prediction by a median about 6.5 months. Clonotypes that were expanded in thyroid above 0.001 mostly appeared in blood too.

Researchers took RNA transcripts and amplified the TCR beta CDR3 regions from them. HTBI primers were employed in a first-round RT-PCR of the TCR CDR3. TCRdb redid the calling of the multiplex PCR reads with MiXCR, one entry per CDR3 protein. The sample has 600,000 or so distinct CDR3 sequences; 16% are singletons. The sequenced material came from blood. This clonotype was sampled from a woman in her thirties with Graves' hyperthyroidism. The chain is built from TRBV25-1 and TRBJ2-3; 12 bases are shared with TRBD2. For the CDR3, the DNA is TGTGCCAGCAGTGCGGGACTAGCGGGCCTCACAGATACGCAGTATTTT. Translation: CASSAGLAGLTDTQYF.